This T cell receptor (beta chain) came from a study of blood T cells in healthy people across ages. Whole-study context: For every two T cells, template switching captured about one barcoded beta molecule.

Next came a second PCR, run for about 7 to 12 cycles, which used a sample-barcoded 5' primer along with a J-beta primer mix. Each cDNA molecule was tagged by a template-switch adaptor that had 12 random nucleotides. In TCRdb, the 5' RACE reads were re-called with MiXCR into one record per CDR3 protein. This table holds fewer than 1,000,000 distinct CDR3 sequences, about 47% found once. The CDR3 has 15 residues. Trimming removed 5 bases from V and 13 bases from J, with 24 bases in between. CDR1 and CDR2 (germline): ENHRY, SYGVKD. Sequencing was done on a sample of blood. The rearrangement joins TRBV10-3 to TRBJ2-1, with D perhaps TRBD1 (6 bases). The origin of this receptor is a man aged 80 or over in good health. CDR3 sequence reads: CAISTRTDQQETQFF. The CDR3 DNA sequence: TGTGCCATCAGTACTAGGACAGACCAGCAAGAGACCCAGTTCTTC.